One sample yielded the 27 T cell receptor beta chains listed below, sequenced in a study of T-cell memory formation after mild COVID-19 listed by TCRdb under 2021. Library preparation employed 5' RACE. These reads were obtained on an Illumina NovaSeq 6000. TCRdb trimmed public reads at Q25 via fastp, called clones via MiXCR and kept in-frame beta chains. A single entry per CDR3 protein holds the most common genes and DNA from its merged rows. Counted in this sample were about 160,000 distinct CDR3 sequences; about a third of them appeared once. Around 12% of the sample comes from the top ten. The sequencing input was PBMCs or a T cell subset sorted from them (not recorded which). Every receptor here comes from an adult woman who had mild COVID-19 (a few samples of this study predate the infection). The sample titles of this study are shuffled in the database, so cell type and time point are left out; the donor was told from shared clones.

The genes are TRBV3-1 and TRBJ2-5; TRBD1 is a possible D gene (5 bases). The CDR3 has 14 residues. CDR1 is LGHDT and CDR2 is YNNKEL in the germline V gene (reference sequence). Between the trimmed V and J ends, which lost 1 base and 2 bases, there was a span of 8 bases. The CDR3 coding sequence is TGTGCCAGCAGCCAAGGGACACAACAAGAGACCCAGTACTTC. As protein: CASSQGTQQETQYF.

As regards this clonotype: One junction end does not reproduce the germline sequence, and a read error may be involved. This sequence joins TRBV30 and TRBJ2-7; D not certain. Germline V gives CDR1 GTSNPN, CDR2 SVGIG (reference sequence). This CDR3 has 14 amino acids. The CDR3 reads CAWSSAPVGYEQYF. The CDR3 DNA reads as TGTGCATGGAGTTCTGCCCCGGTGGGCTACGAGCAGTACTTC.

The V call is TRBV7-3, the J call TRBJ2-1, with 14 positions matching TRBD2. The CDR3 is 16 amino acids. The germline V gene encodes CDR1 SGHTA and CDR2 FQGTGA. V shed 5 bases, J shed 12 bases, and the junction held 12 bases outside the gene matches. The DNA of the CDR3 is TGTGCCAGCAGCAGTACCGGGACTAGCGGGGGTCTTGTGCAGTTCTTC. The encoded protein is CASSSTGTSGGLVQFF.

The gene calls are TRBV19 and TRBJ2-7; D call uncertain. This CDR3 region has 13 residues. V shed 6 bases and J shed 3 bases, with 12 bases lying between them. Germline V gene sequence: CDR1 LNHDA, CDR2 SQIVND (reference sequence). In DNA form, the CDR3 reads TGTGCCAGTAGATCGGACGGAGACTACGAGCAGTACTTC. This encodes CASRSDGDYEQYF.

The sample holds a few counts of this clonotype. The gene calls are TRBV5-1 and TRBJ2-7; 10 bases are shared with TRBD1. V lost 2 bases to trimming and J lost 3 bases; unmatched junction nucleotides: 8. CDR3 length: 16 amino acids. Per germline, CDR1 SGHRS and CDR2 YFSETQ. The CDR3 sequence: CASSFFPGQGSYEQYF. The CDR3 DNA follows: TGCGCCAGCAGCTTTTTTCCGGGACAGGGGAGCTACGAGCAGTACTTC.

This clonotype was counted a few times. The V and J genes are TRBV6-2 or TRBV6-3 and TRBJ2-1, with 13 positions matching TRBD2. Germline lookup yields CDR1 MNHEY and CDR2 SVGEGT. The CDR3 has 15 residues. V was clipped by 2 bases and J by 12 bases; unmatched bases: 7. CDR3 coding DNA: TGTGCCAGCAGTTACCGACCGGGACTAGCGGGATGGCAGTTCTTC. Translation: CASSYRPGLAGWQFF.

The J gene is TRBJ1-2, the V gene TRBV4-2; 9 positions match TRBD1. In germline, CDR1 is LGHNA, CDR2 YNFKEQ. J lost 4 bases, V lost 0 bases, and 6 bases had no gene match. The CDR3 is 16 amino acids. CDR3 coding DNA: TGTGCCAGCAGCCAAGATGGGACAGGGACTATCTATGGCTACACCTTC. Its translation is CASSQDGTGTIYGYTF.

Only a few counts were recorded for this clonotype. This chain uses TRBV9 with TRBJ2-5; TRBD2 matches 10 bases. The CDR3 covers 15 residues. Germline V CDR1 and CDR2: SGDLS, YYNGEE. Unmatched junction bases numbered 4, after V lost 0 bases and J lost 5 bases. CDR3 DNA sequence: TGTGCCAGCAGCGTAGCAGCGGGACTAGCGGAGACCCAGTACTTC. This codes for CASSVAAGLAETQYF.

This chain links TRBV4-3 with TRBJ2-2; TRBD1 might be the D (5 bases). The CDR3 spans 16 residues. V was clipped by 3 bases and J by 1 base, with 12 bases between them. In germline, CDR1 is LGHNA, CDR2 YSLEER. CDR3 sequence reads: CASSHQHDRNTGELFF. DNA of the CDR3: TGCGCCAGCAGCCACCAGCACGACAGGAACACCGGGGAGCTGTTTTTT.

This clonotype was detected only a few times. Here the CDR3 reads CASSLSGLTDEQYF. In nucleotides, the CDR3 is TGTGCCAGCAGCTTATCCGGCCTGACTGACGAGCAGTACTTC. The chain joins TRBV7-3 to TRBJ2-7, with no clear D. The V gene lost 2 bases and the J gene lost 5 bases, with 13 bases spanning the gap. This CDR3 contains 14 residues. The germline V gene encodes CDR1 SGHTA and CDR2 FQGTGA.

The chain couples TRBV5-1 to TRBJ2-7, with 9 positions matching TRBD1. The CDR3 covers 15 residues. The junction had 12 bases not matched to a gene; V was cut back by 4 bases and J by 7 bases. CDR1 is SGHRS, CDR2 YFSETQ, per germline. CDR3 coding DNA: TGCGCCAGCAGCCACATGGGACAGGGATGGGATGAGCAGTACTTC. This gives the protein CASSHMGQGWDEQYF.

The J gene is TRBJ1-5, the V gene TRBV19; D is perhaps TRBD1 (6 bases). Germline CDR1 is LNHDA and CDR2 is SQIVND (reference sequence). CDR3 size: 16 residues. Between the trimmed V and J ends, which lost 2 bases and 1 base, there was a span of 12 bases. CDR3 protein: CASSILGAVSNQPQHF. The CDR3 nucleotides are TGTGCCAGTAGTATATTGGGGGCCGTGAGCAATCAGCCCCAGCATTTT.

The chain links TRBV9 to TRBJ2-7; D remains ambiguous. V lost 0 bases and J 1 base, leaving 8 bases between the germline ends. The CDR3 covers 14 residues. CDR1 and CDR2 from the germline V gene are SGDLS and YYNGEE. The CDR3 spells CASSVEDVSYEQYF. In DNA, the CDR3 is TGTGCCAGCAGCGTAGAGGACGTTTCCTACGAGCAGTACTTC.

The DNA for the CDR3 is TGCGCCAGCAGCCCCCGTGATGGGACCTACGAGCAGTACTTC. Its translation is CASSPRDGTYEQYF. The rearrangement joins TRBV4-1 to TRBJ2-7, with D unclear. The CDR3 runs 14 residues. The ends were cut back, 4 bases at V and 2 bases at J, with 12 bases in the middle. Germline loops: CDR1 MGHRA, CDR2 YSYEKL.

The V gene is TRBV5-1, the J gene TRBJ2-3; tentatively, D is TRBD1 or TRBD2 (6 bases each). The germline V gene encodes CDR1 SGHRS and CDR2 YFSETQ. This CDR3 comprises 15 residues. The ends were cut back, 6 bases at V and 1 base at J, with 15 bases in the middle. CDR3 in DNA: TGCGCCAGCAAGGAGGGGGGTCTCGGCACAGATACGCAGTATTTT. As protein: CASKEGGLGTDTQYF.

The chain has TRBV24-1 and TRBJ1-5; no firm D call. CDR1 is KGHDR and CDR2 is SFDVKD in the germline V gene. This CDR3 has 14 amino acids. With 6 bases removed from V and 3 bases from J, the gap between germline ends came to 11 bases. The CDR3 coding sequence is TGTGCCACCAGTAACGGACTCTCCAATCAGCCCCAGCATTTT. It specifies CATSNGLSNQPQHF.

The genes are TRBV2 and TRBJ2-4, with D maybe TRBD2 (5 bases). Per germline, CDR1 SNHLY and CDR2 FYNNEI. Deletions cut 3 bases from V and 6 bases from J, with 15 bases between. This CDR3 is 15 amino acids long. The CDR3 nucleotides read TGTGCCAGCAGTGAGTTGGTTAGCGAGGGAAACATTCAGTACTTC. Its protein product is CASSELVSEGNIQYF.

A few counts support this clonotype. The gene calls are TRBV7-3 and TRBJ2-2, with unresolved D. CDR1 is SGHTA and CDR2 is FQGTGA in the germline V gene. Trimming shortened V by 5 bases and J by 4 bases, and 11 bases separated the two germline ends. The CDR3 has 14 residues. CDR3 DNA: TGTGCCAGCAGCCAGGACCACCTCACCGGGGAGCTGTTTTTT. Its protein is CASSQDHLTGELFF.

This clonotype occurred a few times. The chain employs TRBV24-1 and TRBJ2-1; D is uncertain. The CDR3 has 14 amino acids. Trimming removed 3 bases from V and 7 bases from J, with 12 bases in between. Germline CDR1 reads KGHDR; CDR2 reads SFDVKD. The CDR3: CATSDRSLRNEQFF. The CDR3 nucleotides read TGTGCCACCAGTGATCGGTCCCTTAGGAATGAGCAGTTCTTC.

V gene TRBV7-9 combines with J gene TRBJ1-2; D gene unclear. The CDR3 has 14 amino acids. V lost 5 bases and J 4 bases, leaving 14 bases between the germline ends. Per germline, CDR1 SEHNR and CDR2 FQNEAQ (reference sequence). CDR3 nucleotides: TGTGCCAGCAGCCCACCCGGTGATCCCTATGGCTACACCTTC. It specifies CASSPPGDPYGYTF.

This clonotype showed up just a few times. The CDR3 sequence is CASSLEEQAPYTDTQYF. In nucleotides, the CDR3 is TGTGCCAGCAGCTTGGAGGAACAGGCCCCATACACAGATACGCAGTATTTT. The rearrangement links TRBV5-5 to TRBJ2-3; perhaps TRBD1 as D (5 bases). Germline CDR1 is SGHKS and CDR2 is YYEKEE (reference sequence). This CDR3 spans 17 amino acids. With 0 bases removed from V and 2 bases from J, the gap between germline ends came to 16 bases.

This chain connects TRBV5-1 to TRBJ1-5; 11 nucleotides match TRBD1. The germline V gene encodes CDR1 SGHRS and CDR2 YFSETQ. This CDR3 spans 15 amino acids. V lost 4 bases to trimming and J lost 7 bases; unmatched junction nucleotides: 7. CDR3 nucleotide sequence: TGCGCCAGCAGCCCGGACAGGGGGCCAGGGCAGCCCCAGCATTTT. It specifies CASSPDRGPGQPQHF.

The gene calls are TRBV4-3 and TRBJ2-3; D might be TRBD2 (5 bases). Trimming pared 0 bases from V and 4 bases from J, leaving 14 bases between. CDR3 length equals 16 residues. CDR1 and CDR2 (germline): LGHNA, YSLEER. In DNA, the CDR3 is TGCGCCAGCAGCCAAGAAGGCGGGCATGGGGCAGATACGCAGTATTTT. It codes for CASSQEGGHGADTQYF.

In its sample, this clonotype was seen a few times. The chain recombines TRBV5-1 with TRBJ1-3; TRBD1 is a possible D gene (6 bases). The CDR3 extends over 17 amino acids. Trimming took off 0 bases at V and 0 bases at J, with 13 bases between the two ends. Germline CDR1 and CDR2: SGHRS and YFSETQ. The CDR3 DNA reads TGCGCCAGCAGCTTGGGAGACAGGACTCACTCTGGAAACACCATATATTTT. This sequence encodes CASSLGDRTHSGNTIYF.

This chain uses TRBV12-3 or TRBV12-4 with TRBJ2-7; D perhaps matches TRBD1 (7 bases). CDR3 length: 15 amino acids. The V gene lost 3 bases and the J gene lost 4 bases, with 16 bases spanning the gap. CDR3 residues: CASSLEGASIYEQYF. As DNA, the CDR3 is TGTGCCAGCAGTTTGGAGGGGGCTTCTATTTACGAGCAGTACTTC.

The CDR3 sequence: CARSRAGGPLWEQYV. As DNA, the CDR3 is TGTGCCAGAAGCCGAGCCGGGGGACCCCTTTGGGAGCAGTACGTC. The V call is TRBV7-2, the J call TRBJ2-7, with D maybe TRBD2 (6 bases). V was clipped by 9 bases and J by 7 bases, with 25 bases between them. The CDR3 runs to 15 residues. Germline assignment: CDR1 SGHTA and CDR2 FQGNSA.

The table lists this clonotype with a few counts. The chain recombines TRBV2 with TRBJ2-1; no reliable D call. CDR1 is SNHLY, CDR2 FYNNEI, per germline. This CDR3 is built from 13 residues. V was pared by 0 bases and J by 9 bases, with 9 bases between. The CDR3 DNA reads TGTGCCAGCAGTGAAGCTGAATGGGGTGAGCAGTTCTTC. Amino acids: CASSEAEWGEQFF.